The clone carrying this T cell receptor (beta chain) was observed a single time. This entry is derived from a study of PD-L1 blockade in urothelial cancer. Study as a whole: Every 3 weeks, patients received intravenous atezolizumab 1,200 mg, beginning 2014. Prior exposure to chemotherapy in patients amounted to 0 to 3 regimens received. T cells numbered a median of around 140,000 in the blood samples.

This CDR3 spans 19 amino acids. Germline V gene sequence: CDR1 SGHTA, CDR2 FQGTGA. J gave up 0 bases and V 5 bases, and 13 bases lay outside the gene matches. Sequenced by immunoSEQ multiplex PCR; TCRdb stores in-frame clones only, minus some. The sample carries some 41,000 clones, 85% to 90% recorded once. The clonotype originates from a woman in her sixties or seventies with urothelial cancer. The rearrangement links TRBV7-3 to TRBJ2-6; TRBD2 matches at 7 bases. Sequenced here: PBMCs, sampled around atezolizumab (anti-PD-L1) treatment. Here the CDR3 reads CASSLGGAGRGSGANVLTF. The CDR3 coding sequence is TGTGCCAGCAGCCTCGGGGGAGCGGGGCGGGGCTCTGGGGCCAACGTCCTGACTTTC.